Listed below are T cell receptor beta chains from one sample, sequenced in a study of spatial heterogeneity in lung cancer. A single record per CDR3 protein comes from TCRdb applying MiXCR to the 5' RACE reads. The sample holds 30,000 to 45,000 distinct CDR3 sequences, less than 9% seen once. Sequencing used PBMCs, obtained at surgery. The source of these receptors is a female donor with early-stage non-small cell lung cancer. Both conserved end residues are part of each CDR3. Fields, in order: J gene, V gene, CDR3 length, CDR3 protein.

>TRBJ2-5|TRBV5-1|14
CASSLQGLQETQYF
>TRBJ2-1|TRBV12-3/TRBV12-4|12
CASSLWGNEQFF
>TRBJ2-1|TRBV23-1|17
CASSQSVTRWTYNEQFF
>TRBJ1-1|TRBV25-1|12
CASSETNTEAFF
>TRBJ1-1|TRBV6-1|15
CASSERVSGATEAFF
>TRBJ1-5|TRBV11-2|15
CASSFSGGGDQPQHF
>TRBJ2-2|TRBV5-1|16
CASSPGTSGITGELFF
>TRBJ2-5|TRBV5-1|17
CASSLDGWASGGETQYF
>TRBJ2-1|TRBV5-1|17
CASSWGLAGVTYNEQFF
>TRBJ1-2|TRBV6-2/TRBV6-3|12
CASSARQRGYTF
>TRBJ2-1|TRBV6-6|13
CASSSNRANEQFF
>TRBJ2-1|TRBV20-1|13
CSARSYSKGEQFF
>TRBJ2-2|TRBV10-3|15
CAISELPSSTGELFF
>TRBJ2-2|TRBV6-5|16
CASSYQGAPYTGELFF
>TRBJ2-2|TRBV2|13
CASSDANTGELFF
>TRBJ1-2|TRBV29-1|15
CSVEDLYRGSYGYTF
>TRBJ2-6|TRBV5-1|17
CASSLEVSGSGANVLTF
>TRBJ1-4|TRBV20-1|15
CSARDPRGLSEKLFF
>TRBJ1-5|TRBV20-1|12
CSAQNFNQPQHF
>TRBJ1-5|TRBV19|12
CASSISGQPQHF
>TRBJ2-2|TRBV9|17
CASSAHIGTSNTVELFF
>TRBJ2-1|TRBV7-8|16
CASSLATSGSYNEQFF
>TRBJ1-6|TRBV11-3|13
CASSLDRGSPLHF
>TRBJ1-1|TRBV6-5|14
CASSEQGSRTEAFF
>TRBJ2-3|TRBV7-9|13
CASSPRPTSGQYF
>TRBJ2-5|TRBV7-9|15
CASSLRTGPQETQYF
>TRBJ2-3|TRBV10-3|12
CAISEQADTQYF
>TRBJ1-2|TRBV7-8|15
CASSPRDRDNYGYTF
>TRBJ1-6|TRBV4-1|17
CASSLKPTGFYNSPLHF
>TRBJ2-1|TRBV6-2/TRBV6-3|15
CASRPRQGAYNEQFF
>TRBJ1-5|TRBV6-6|13
CASSYIGDQPQHF
>TRBJ2-1|TRBV4-1|15
CASSPSSGRYNEQFF
>TRBJ2-1|TRBV24-1|15
CATSAGARLINEQFF
>TRBJ2-3|TRBV4-2|18
CASSQEGIAGGLIDTQYF
>TRBJ1-2|TRBV12-3/TRBV12-4|12
CASRGESGGYTF
>TRBJ2-7|TRBV7-9|15
CASSLFPGLAGEQYF
>TRBJ1-2|TRBV19|15
CASSPRTGSNYGYTF
>TRBJ1-1|TRBV30|12
CAWSRVNTEAFF
>TRBJ2-7|TRBV5-5|14
CASSTPTGAEEQYF
>TRBJ2-1|TRBV6-2/TRBV6-3|17
CASSSDSVSGNVNEQFF
>TRBJ2-2|TRBV3-1|18
CASSQGKISGSNTGELFF
>TRBJ1-4|TRBV20-1|15
CSARDPAQGAEKLFF
>TRBJ1-1|TRBV20-1|14
CSARDTSWGTEAFF
>TRBJ2-7|TRBV5-6|17
CASSPTHTGPGGNEQYF
>TRBJ1-6|TRBV6-2/TRBV6-3|15
CASSPSAAKRISLHF
>TRBJ2-5|TRBV2|15
CASSEYQTVQETQYF
>TRBJ2-7|TRBV9|13
CASSPGRGYEQYF
>TRBJ2-7|TRBV20-1|15
CSARGSTSLVNEQYF
>TRBJ1-2|TRBV5-1|15
CASSHRDRANYGYTF
>TRBJ2-3|TRBV3-1|15
CASSLLATSTDTQYF
>TRBJ2-5|TRBV5-1|15
CASSKALADQETQYF
>TRBJ2-6|TRBV12-3/TRBV12-4|13
CASSSEAANVLTF
>TRBJ2-1|TRBV2|15
CASSNGGSSYNEQFF
>TRBJ2-1|TRBV7-9|17
CASSTPGGGSTYNEQFF